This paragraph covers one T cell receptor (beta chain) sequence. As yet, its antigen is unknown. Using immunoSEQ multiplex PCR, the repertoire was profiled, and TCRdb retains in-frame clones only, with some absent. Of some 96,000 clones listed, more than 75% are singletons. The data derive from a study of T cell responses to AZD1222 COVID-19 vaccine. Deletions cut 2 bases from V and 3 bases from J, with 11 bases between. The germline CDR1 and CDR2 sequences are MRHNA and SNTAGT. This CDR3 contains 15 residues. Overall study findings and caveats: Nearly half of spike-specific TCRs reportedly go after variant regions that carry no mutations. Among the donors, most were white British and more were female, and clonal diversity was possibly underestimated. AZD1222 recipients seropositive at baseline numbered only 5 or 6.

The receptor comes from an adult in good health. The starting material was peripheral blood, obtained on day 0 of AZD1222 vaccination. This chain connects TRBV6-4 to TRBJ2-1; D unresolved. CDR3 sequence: CASSDLLPIYNEQFF. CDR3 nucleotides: TGTGCCAGCAGTGACCTCCTGCCTATCTACAATGAGCAGTTCTTC.